Shown below are 20 T cell receptor beta chains from a single sample sequenced in a study of T cells in Graves' hyperthyroidism and ophthalmopathy. Authors of the study amplified TCR beta CDR3 regions from RNA transcripts. First-round RT-PCR of the TCR CDR3 relied on the HTBI primer set. TCRdb ran MiXCR on the multiplex PCR reads and lists one entry per CDR3 protein. The sample includes roughly 500,000 distinct CDR3 sequences, over 45% of them seen just once. The sample comprised peripheral blood or thyroid tissue (not recorded which). These receptors were obtained from an adult woman with Graves' disease, either hyperthyroidism or ophthalmopathy (not recorded which).

V is TRBV20-1 and J is TRBJ1-5, with D possibly matching TRBD1 (5 bases). There are 13 residues in the CDR3. Per germline, CDR1 DFQATT and CDR2 SNEGSKA (reference sequence). CDR3 sequence reads: CSVTHRPDQPQHF. In DNA form, the CDR3 reads TGCAGCGTGACCCACAGGCCGGATCAGCCCCAGCATTTT.

This clonotype was counted at least ten times. The chain recombines TRBV7-9 with TRBJ2-7, with D tentatively TRBD1 or TRBD2 (5 bases each). There are 14 residues in the CDR3. V was pared by 6 bases and J by 0 bases, with 12 bases between. From germline, CDR1 is SEHNR and CDR2 FQNEAQ (reference sequence). CDR3 nucleotides: TGTGCCAGCAGTTCGGGACGCATCTCCTACGAGCAGTACTTC. Translation: CASSSGRISYEQYF.

This clonotype was counted a few times. This rearrangement joins TRBV7-9 to TRBJ2-7; D remains unclear. Germline CDR1 is SEHNR and CDR2 is FQNEAQ (reference sequence). The CDR3 length is 14 residues. V gave up 5 bases and J gave up 0 bases, with 11 bases separating them. DNA of the CDR3: TGTGCCAGCAGCGGTTCCGGAAACTCCTACGAGCAGTACTTC. It codes for CASSGSGNSYEQYF.

The chain uses TRBV25-1 and TRBJ1-1; D is uncertain. The V and J ends lost 8 bases and 1 base respectively, with 20 bases between them. This CDR3 contains 16 residues. Germline V gene sequence: CDR1 MGHDK, CDR2 SYGVNS. The CDR3 protein is CASSPTDEDPNTEAFF. The CDR3 bases are TGTGCCAGCTCACCTACGGACGAGGACCCGAACACTGAAGCTTTCTTT.

This clonotype appeared a single time. The rearrangement links TRBV7-2 to TRBJ1-1; 11 nucleotides align to TRBD1. In germline, CDR1 is SGHTA, CDR2 FQGNSA. The junction had 9 bases not matched to a gene; V was cut back by 5 bases and J by 10 bases. This CDR3 contains 14 residues. CDR3 sequence: CASSPQGQGARAFF. In DNA form, the CDR3 reads TGTGCCAGCAGCCCCCAAGGACAGGGGGCGCGAGCTTTCTTT.

The J gene is TRBJ1-1, the V gene TRBV6-1; D call uncertain. Trimming pared 7 bases from V and 0 bases from J, leaving 9 bases between. The germline CDR1 and CDR2 sequences are MNHNS and SASEGT. The CDR3 contains 13 residues. CDR3 nucleotides: TGTGCCAGCAACGGCTGGATGAACACTGAAGCTTTCTTT. Encoded protein: CASNGWMNTEAFF.

This clonotype was found a few times. V gene TRBV15 combines with J gene TRBJ2-7; D is perhaps TRBD1 (5 bases). V was clipped by 0 bases and J by 3 bases, with 6 bases between them. This CDR3 is built from 13 residues. The germline gives CDR1 LNHNV, CDR2 YYDKDF (reference sequence). The DNA of the CDR3 is TGTGCCACCAGCAGAGACAGGGTCTACGAGCAGTACTTC. It translates to CATSRDRVYEQYF.

J is TRBJ2-7 and V is TRBV7-9; the match to TRBD1 covers 7 bases. Germline trimming cut 5 bases from V and 4 bases from J; bases unmatched to any gene: 11. CDR3 size: 15 residues. CDR1 and CDR2 from the germline V gene are SEHNR and FQNEAQ (reference sequence). The CDR3 bases are TGTGCCAGCAGCGGTGCCCAGGGACAGAGTTACGAGCAGTACTTC. It codes for CASSGAQGQSYEQYF. Based on the CDR3 plus reference TRBV7-9 and TRBJ2-7, the full variable domain is DTGVSQNPRHKITKRGQNVTFRCDPISEHNRLYWYRQTLGQGPEFLTYFQNEAQLEKSRLLSDRFSAERPKGSFSTLEIQRTEQGDSAMYLCASSGAQGQSYEQYFGPGTRLTVT.

This clonotype has more than one count but fewer than ten. The chain carries TRBV27 and TRBJ1-1; D unclear. Germline V gene lookup returns CDR1 MNHEY and CDR2 SMNVEV (reference sequence). The CDR3 covers 12 residues. Trimming pared 6 bases from V and 0 bases from J, leaving 5 bases between. CDR3 coding DNA: TGTGCCAGCAGGTCAGTGAACACTGAAGCTTTCTTT. Residues: CASRSVNTEAFF.

This clonotype was seen repeatedly, ten times or more. V usage is TRBV7-2 and J usage is TRBJ1-5; 8 positions agree with TRBD1. Germline V gives CDR1 SGHTA, CDR2 FQGNSA. The CDR3 extends over 15 amino acids. V trimming: 3 bases; J trimming: 3 bases; junction bases outside the gene matches: 4. The DNA of the CDR3 is TGTGCCAGCAGCTTCGGGACAGGCTACAATCAGCCCCAGCATTTT. Translated, it gives CASSFGTGYNQPQHF.

At least ten counts were recorded for this clonotype. The rearrangement links TRBV2 to TRBJ1-2; D not certain. In germline, CDR1 is SNHLY, CDR2 FYNNEI. The V end lost 1 base, the J end lost 4 bases, and 13 bases lay between the germline ends. The CDR3 consists of 15 residues. Here the CDR3 DNA reads TGTGCCAGCAGTGAAGAGGGCAGCGTCGGCTATGGCTACACCTTC. This sequence encodes CASSEEGSVGYGYTF.

This clonotype was seen at least ten times. This rearrangement joins TRBV29-1 to TRBJ2-6; tentatively, D is TRBD2 (6 bases). The CDR3 has 15 amino acids. Trimming left V 3 bases short and J 0 bases short, with 9 bases between. Germline V gene lookup returns CDR1 SQVTM and CDR2 ANQGSEA. CDR3 region: CSVEEGSSGANVLTF. CDR3 DNA sequence: TGCAGCGTTGAGGAGGGATCCTCTGGGGCCAACGTCCTGACTTTC.

This clonotype showed up many times. The rearrangement links TRBV9 to TRBJ1-6, with D perhaps TRBD1 (5 bases). Germline V lookup: CDR1 SGDLS, CDR2 YYNGEE. Trimming took off 3 bases at V and 5 bases at J, with 12 bases between the two ends. This CDR3 has 15 residues. CDR3 amino acids: CASSAGGLNNSPLHF. The DNA of the CDR3 is TGTGCCAGCAGCGCCGGGGGTTTGAATAATTCACCCCTCCACTTT.

The chain carries TRBV11-2 and TRBJ1-3; no clear D gene. Per the germline V gene, CDR1 is SGHAT and CDR2 is FQNNGV. The CDR3 is 14 amino acids. The V end was cut by 0 bases, the J end by 6 bases, with 9 bases between. The CDR3 DNA reads TGTGCCAGCAGCTTAGAGGGCACTGAAAACACCATATATTTT. Its protein product is CASSLEGTENTIYF. Together with reference TRBV11-2 and TRBJ1-3, the CDR3 gives the full variable domain: EAGVAQSPRYKIIEKRQSVAFWCNPISGHATLYWYQQILGQGPKLLIQFQNNGVVDDSQLPKDRFSAERLKGVDSTLKIQPAKLEDSAVYLCASSLEGTENTIYFGEGSWLTVV.

The J gene is TRBJ1-1, the V gene TRBV7-6; D not resolved. Trimming left V 4 bases short and J 0 bases short, with 6 bases between. This CDR3 region has 13 residues. Germline CDR1 is SGHVS and CDR2 is FNYEAQ. The CDR3 loop reads CASSSFMNTEAFF. As DNA, the CDR3 is TGTGCCAGCAGCTCCTTCATGAACACTGAAGCTTTCTTT.

This clonotype was detected many times. The J gene is TRBJ1-4, the V gene TRBV2, with 7 bases matching TRBD1. The ends lost 8 bases at V and 0 bases at J; junction bases unmatched: 12. Germline loops: CDR1 SNHLY, CDR2 FYNNEI. This CDR3 has 17 residues. CDR3 coding DNA: TGTGCCAGCGCGGCGGGACAGTGGTACTCAACTAATGAAAAACTGTTTTTT. It translates to CASAAGQWYSTNEKLFF.

The chain carries TRBV19 and TRBJ1-6; TRBD1 agrees at 7 bases. From germline, CDR1 is LNHDA and CDR2 SQIVND (reference sequence). Trimming took 6 bases from V and 8 from J; bases not matched to a gene: 7. The CDR3 is 14 residues long. The CDR3 DNA follows: TGTGCCAGTAGCGGGACAGCCCTTTATTCACCCCTCCACTTT. Translating gives CASSGTALYSPLHF.

The chain joins TRBV7-9 to TRBJ1-3; D gene uncertain. Per the germline V gene, CDR1 is SEHNR and CDR2 is FQNEAQ (reference sequence). Trimming shortened V by 4 bases and J by 0 bases, and 13 bases separated the two germline ends. This CDR3 region has 16 residues. CDR3 protein: CASSSESTGSGNTIYF. The CDR3 DNA reads as TGTGCCAGCAGCTCCGAATCGACGGGCTCTGGAAACACCATATATTTT.

This clonotype came up many times. This sequence joins TRBV7-3 and TRBJ2-5, with D possibly called TRBD1 or TRBD2 (5 bases each). The length of the CDR3 is 15 residues. V was cut by 5 bases and J by 2 bases, with 15 bases left in between. CDR1 SGHTA and CDR2 FQGTGA come from the germline V gene. CDR3 nucleotides: TGTGCCAGCAGCATGTCGGGACCGACACAAGAGACCCAGTACTTC. It specifies CASSMSGPTQETQYF.

The chain employs TRBV20-1 and TRBJ2-7; D unresolved. Deletions cut 6 bases from V and 4 bases from J, with 10 bases between. CDR1 is DFQATT, CDR2 SNEGSKA, per germline (reference sequence). The CDR3 has 11 amino acids. DNA for the CDR3: TGCAGTGCAAAAGGAGCATACGAGCAGTACTTC. Its translation: CSAKGAYEQYF.